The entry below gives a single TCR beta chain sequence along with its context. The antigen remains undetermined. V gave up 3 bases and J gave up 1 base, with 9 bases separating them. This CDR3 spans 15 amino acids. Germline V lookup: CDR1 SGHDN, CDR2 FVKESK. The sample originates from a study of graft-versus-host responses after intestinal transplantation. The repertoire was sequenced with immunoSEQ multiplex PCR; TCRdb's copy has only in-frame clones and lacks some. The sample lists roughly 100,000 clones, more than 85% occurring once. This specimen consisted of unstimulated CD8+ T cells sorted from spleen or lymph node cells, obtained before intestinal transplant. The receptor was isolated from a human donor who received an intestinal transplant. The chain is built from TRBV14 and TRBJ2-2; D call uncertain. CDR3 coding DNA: TGTGCCAGCAGCCAGTCGGTAGTGAACACCGGGGAGCTGTTTTTT. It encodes CASSQSVVNTGELFF.